This T cell receptor beta chain appears in the sequencing data of a study of cytomegalovirus exposure and HLA in healthy donors. V dropped 0 bases and J dropped 8 bases, with 12 bases sitting between them. Germline V CDR1 and CDR2: SGDLS, YYNGEE. The CDR3 is 15 residues long. Vbeta (60) and Jbeta (13) primers were used in the PCR. The table came from immunoSEQ multiplex PCR; TCRdb's copy has only in-frame clones and leaves some out. The data show 100,000 or so clones, around 80% seen once. The V gene is TRBV9, the J gene TRBJ1-6, with D tentatively TRBD1 (5 bases). The source is a female donor in good health and CMV-seronegative. Sequenced: PBMCs. The CDR3 DNA follows: TGTGCCAGCAGCGTAGCGGGAGACAGAGATTCACCCCTCCACTTT. This encodes CASSVAGDRDSPLHF.